What follows are 32 T cell receptor beta chains derived from one specimen sequenced in a study of cytomegalovirus exposure and HLA in healthy donors. The PCR made use of 60 Vbeta and 13 Jbeta primers. Using immunoSEQ multiplex PCR, the repertoire was profiled, and TCRdb retains in-frame clones only, with some absent. The sample holds approximately 160,000 clones; around 68% are singletons and the top ten take approximately 1.5%. Sequencing was performed on PBMCs. All receptors derive from a man aged 50 to 59 in good health and CMV-seronegative.

The CDR3 region is CASSSPGQGTDTQYF. CDR3 in DNA: TGTGCCAGCAGCTCCCCGGGACAGGGTACAGATACGCAGTATTTT. The chain recombines TRBV5-4 with TRBJ2-3, with 9 bases that match TRBD1. The CDR3 covers 15 residues. Germline CDR1 is SGHNT and CDR2 is YYREEE (reference sequence). V lost 3 bases, J lost 3 bases, and 5 bases stayed unmatched.

This clone was detected only a few times. This chain joins TRBV18 and TRBJ2-2; the D is unclear. This CDR3 has 14 residues. V was pared by 1 base and J by 7 bases, with 10 bases between. The germline CDR1 and CDR2 sequences are KGHSH and LQKENI. CDR3 DNA: TGTGCCAGCTCACCACGGGCCCCCGTCGGGGAGCTGTTTTTT. Amino acid sequence: CASSPRAPVGELFF.

This clone occurred once. The V call is TRBV6-5, the J call TRBJ2-2, with D unresolved. The CDR3 spans 16 residues. V was trimmed by 4 bases and J by 2 bases, leaving 14 bases between them. Germline CDR1 is MNHEY and CDR2 is SVGAGI. CDR3 residues: CASSSRHQPNTGELFF. In DNA, the CDR3 is TGTGCCAGCAGTTCCCGACACCAACCAAACACCGGGGAGCTGTTTTTT.

The gene calls are TRBV5-1 and TRBJ2-5; 7 positions match TRBD1. Germline CDR1 SGHRS, CDR2 YFSETQ. V dropped 0 bases and J dropped 4; count of bases not matched to a gene: 6. The CDR3 loop spans 15 amino acids. The CDR3 loop is CASSLAGTGVETQYF. The CDR3 DNA sequence: TGCGCCAGCAGCTTGGCCGGAACAGGGGTAGAGACCCAGTACTTC.

This chain links TRBV28 with TRBJ1-4; the D gene is possibly TRBD1 (6 bases). The CDR3 extends over 15 amino acids. Germline V gene lookup returns CDR1 MDHEN and CDR2 SYDVKM. With 7 bases removed from V and 7 bases from J, the gap between germline ends came to 19 bases. The CDR3 nucleotides are TGTGCCAGCACTGAGGGGGGGGCTAGGAGTGAAAAACTGTTTTTT. This codes for CASTEGGARSEKLFF.

This clone was seen once. This sample also contains other DNA sequences that code for the same CDR3. The rearrangement joins TRBV18 to TRBJ1-5; a weak D match, TRBD1 (6 bases). Germline V gene sequence: CDR1 KGHSH, CDR2 LQKENI. V lost 3 bases, J lost 4 bases, and 10 bases lay in between. There are 14 residues in the CDR3. This CDR3 reads CASSPQTGNQPQHF. The CDR3 DNA is TGTGCCAGCTCACCCCAAACAGGGAATCAGCCCCAGCATTTT.

This rearrangement joins TRBV28 to TRBJ2-5; a possible D gene is TRBD2 (5 bases). Per germline, CDR1 MDHEN and CDR2 SYDVKM. V was trimmed by 5 bases and J by 5 bases, leaving 18 bases between them. The CDR3 has 15 amino acids. The CDR3 is CASSQAAPRPETQYF. The CDR3 DNA is TGTGCCAGCAGTCAAGCGGCCCCCCGGCCGGAGACCCAGTACTTC.

V is TRBV7-9 and J is TRBJ2-5; D not resolved. The CDR3 is 12 amino acids. Germline values: CDR1 SEHNR, CDR2 FQNEAQ (reference sequence). Between the trimmed V and J ends, which lost 5 bases and 0 bases, there was a span of 4 bases. CDR3 sequence (DNA): TGTGCCAGCAGCCTCGACCAAGAGACCCAGTACTTC. Residues: CASSLDQETQYF.

The chain links TRBV5-1 to TRBJ1-5; 7 positions agree with TRBD1. There are 15 residues in the CDR3. The V and J ends lost 2 bases and 2 bases, in that order; junction bases with no gene match: 4. Germline values: CDR1 SGHRS, CDR2 YFSETQ. CDR3 loop: CASSFTGEGNQPQHF. The CDR3 DNA is TGCGCCAGCAGCTTTACAGGGGAGGGCAATCAGCCCCAGCATTTT.

The CDR3 loop reads CASSLAGTRGEQYF. The CDR3 DNA follows: TGTGCCAGCAGCTTGGCAGGGACACGGGGCGAGCAGTACTTC. The chain joins TRBV5-4 to TRBJ2-7; weak D call: TRBD1 (6 bases). Looked up from germline, CDR1 is SGHNT and CDR2 is YYREEE (reference sequence). This CDR3 is 14 amino acids long. V lost 0 bases, J lost 6 bases, and 13 bases lay in between.

The gene calls are TRBV4-1 and TRBJ2-1, with TRBD2 identical over 14 bases. The CDR3 sequence is 18 residues long. Trimming removed 4 bases from V and 3 bases from J; junction bases left unmatched: 8. CDR1 is MGHRA and CDR2 is YSYEKL in the germline V gene. The CDR3 DNA sequence: TGCGCCAGCAGCCTATCGAGGACTAGCGGGGGGTACTACAATGAGCAGTTCTTC. Amino acids: CASSLSRTSGGYYNEQFF.

This chain links TRBV5-1 with TRBJ2-7; 8 positions match TRBD1. Germline-derived CDR1 and CDR2 are SGHRS and YFSETQ. The J segment lost 2 bases and the V segment lost 3 bases, leaving 10 bases of the junction unmatched. The CDR3 totals 16 residues. The CDR3 DNA follows: TGCGCCAGCAGCTCCAGGGCACAGACAGGGGCCTACGAGCAGTACTTC. It codes for CASSSRAQTGAYEQYF. Looking up the rest from reference TRBV5-1 and TRBJ2-7 gives the full variable domain: KAGVTQTPRYLIKTRGQQVTLSCSPISGHRSVSWYQQTPGQGLQFLFEYFSETQRNKGNFPGRFSGRQFSNSRSEMNVSTLELGDSALYLCASSSRAQTGAYEQYFGPGTRLTVT.

The V and J genes are TRBV2 and TRBJ2-7; no clear D. This CDR3 is built from 14 residues. CDR1 and CDR2 from the germline V gene are SNHLY and FYNNEI. Trimming removed 2 bases at V and 0 bases at J, with 8 bases between. This CDR3 is CASSESSGSYEQYF. CDR3 bases: TGTGCCAGCAGTGAAAGTTCAGGCTCCTACGAGCAGTACTTC.

The rearrangement joins TRBV28 to TRBJ2-2, with a possible D match to TRBD2 (6 bases). Germline values: CDR1 MDHEN, CDR2 SYDVKM. V was clipped by 9 bases and J by 4 bases, with 15 bases between them. CDR3 length: 14 residues. CDR3 amino acids: CASGGTGPTGELFF. The CDR3 DNA is TGTGCCAGTGGGGGGACGGGGCCCACCGGGGAGCTGTTTTTT.

This chain connects TRBV12-5 to TRBJ1-2, with 8 nucleotides matching TRBD1. This CDR3 is 17 amino acids long. Per the germline V gene, CDR1 is LGHNT and CDR2 is FRNRAP. V shed 4 bases and J 0 bases; nucleotides not matched to a gene: 10. In nucleotides, the CDR3 is TGTGCTAGTGGTTGGGACCCGACAGGGGAAGCTAACTATGGCTACACCTTC. Protein sequence: CASGWDPTGEANYGYTF. Together with reference TRBV12-5 and TRBJ1-2, the CDR3 gives the full variable domain: DARVTQTPRHKVTEMGQEVTMRCQPILGHNTVFWYRQTMMQGLELLAYFRNRAPLDDSGMPKDRFSAEMPDATLATLKIQPSEPRDSAVYFCASGWDPTGEANYGYTFGSGTRLTVV.

The V gene is TRBV5-4, the J gene TRBJ1-1, with 8 bases fitting TRBD1. V lost 3 bases, J lost 10 bases, and 5 bases stayed unmatched. Germline V gives CDR1 SGHNT, CDR2 YYREEE (reference sequence). There are 12 residues in the CDR3. CDR3 in amino acids: CASSSTTGGAFF. In DNA form, the CDR3 reads TGTGCCAGCAGCTCCACAACAGGGGGAGCTTTCTTT.

Concerning this clone: Its ends do not fully match the called genes, so a read error is possible. The CDR3 DNA reads TGCGCCAGCAGCTTTGGTCAGAACCCCACATATACGCAGTATTTT. Its translation is CASSFGQNPTYTQYF. The V gene is TRBV5-1, the J gene TRBJ2-3; no firm D call. This CDR3 is 15 amino acids long. Germline CDR1 reads SGHRS; CDR2 reads YFSETQ. The complete variable domain, with remaining parts taken from reference TRBV5-1 and TRBJ2-3, reads KAGVTQTPRYLIKTRGQQVTLSCSPISGHRSVSWYQQTPGQGLQFLFEYFSETQRNKGNFPGRFSGRQFSNSRSEMNVSTLELGDSALYLCASSFGQNPTYTQYFGPGTRLTVL.

This clone showed up just a few times. V and J are TRBV28 and TRBJ2-1, with TRBD1 matching 8 bases. The germline V gene encodes CDR1 MDHEN and CDR2 SYDVKM. With V trimmed by 7 bases and J by 10 bases, 18 bases remained unmatched. The CDR3 length is 16 residues. The CDR3 DNA is TGTGCCAGCAATGGGCAGGGGGCAAAGGTCGAAGGGGAGCAGTTCTTC. Protein: CASNGQGAKVEGEQFF.

This clone came up a few times. The chain joins TRBV5-1 to TRBJ2-7, with D possibly being TRBD1 (5 bases). The V and J ends lost 0 bases and 3 bases respectively, with 16 bases between them. The CDR3 loop spans 16 amino acids. Per germline, CDR1 SGHRS and CDR2 YFSETQ. CDR3 nucleotides: TGCGCCAGCAGCTTGGTCCCCCCGGACATTTACTACGAGCAGTACTTC. Encoded protein: CASSLVPPDIYYEQYF.

The chain couples TRBV6-1 to TRBJ1-6; TRBD1 matches 7 bases. Germline V gives CDR1 MNHNS, CDR2 SASEGT. This CDR3 is 12 amino acids long. V was clipped by 9 bases and J by 6 bases; unmatched bases: 2. The CDR3 region is CARGQFNSPLHF. For the CDR3, the DNA is TGTGCCAGGGGACAGTTTAATTCACCCCTCCACTTT.

The V call is TRBV5-4, the J call TRBJ2-2; 9 bases map to TRBD2. V shed 1 base, J shed 5 bases, and the junction held 0 bases outside the gene matches. CDR1 and CDR2 from the germline V gene are SGHNT and YYREEE (reference sequence). This CDR3 is 14 amino acids long. CDR3 in DNA: TGTGCCAGCAGCTTGAGCGGGGGGACCGGGGAGCTGTTTTTT. Translated, it gives CASSLSGGTGELFF.

The chain links TRBV5-4 to TRBJ1-6; the match to TRBD1 covers 8 bases. The CDR3 covers 14 residues. Losses at the gene ends were 4 bases for V and 7 bases for J; bases not matched to a gene: 4. Germline assignment: CDR1 SGHNT and CDR2 YYREEE (reference sequence). CDR3 loop: CASSGRDRNSPLHF. The CDR3 DNA reads TGTGCCAGCAGCGGCCGGGACAGGAATTCACCCCTCCACTTT.

The chain recombines TRBV5-1 with TRBJ2-2; D gene unclear. The CDR3 extends over 15 amino acids. Germline lookup yields CDR1 SGHRS and CDR2 YFSETQ. V lost 3 bases, J lost 0 bases, and 9 bases lay in between. This chain's CDR3 is CASSYGLSNTGELFF. DNA for the CDR3: TGCGCCAGCAGCTATGGGCTTTCGAACACCGGGGAGCTGTTTTTT.

The rearrangement uses TRBV7-2 and TRBJ2-5; 7 bases are a match to TRBD2. The germline gives CDR1 SGHTA, CDR2 FQGNSA. The V segment lost 1 base and the J segment 4 bases; nucleotides outside the gene matches: 6. This CDR3 is built from 15 residues. The DNA of the CDR3 is TGTGCCAGCAGCTTAGATTCGGGGGGTCGAGAGACCCAGTACTTC. Translation: CASSLDSGGRETQYF.

V and J are TRBV19 and TRBJ1-1; 10 bases match TRBD1. CDR3 length: 17 amino acids. The germline V gene has CDR1 LNHDA and CDR2 SQIVND (reference sequence). Trimming at V came to 6 bases and at J to 0 bases, leaving 10 bases not matched to a gene. The CDR3 DNA follows: TGTGCCAGTAGGCGACGACGGGGACAGGGGTTGAACACTGAAGCTTTCTTT. Amino acids: CASRRRRGQGLNTEAFF.

V and J are TRBV6-1 and TRBJ2-5, with 12 bases that match TRBD1. This CDR3 contains 15 residues. Germline V gives CDR1 MNHNS, CDR2 SASEGT. V lost 6 bases and J lost 5; bases outside the gene matches: 7. CDR3 region: CASSRAGTGGETQYF. CDR3 DNA sequence: TGTGCCAGCAGCCGAGCCGGGACAGGGGGCGAGACCCAGTACTTC.

This clone has just a few counts. This chain connects TRBV7-3 to TRBJ2-1, with 7 bases lining up with TRBD2. The CDR3 totals 14 residues. The ends lost 5 bases at V and 6 bases at J; junction bases unmatched: 7. CDR1 and CDR2 from the germline V gene are SGHTA and FQGTGA. This CDR3 is CASSPGTIINEQFF. DNA for the CDR3: TGTGCCAGCAGCCCCGGGACTATAATCAATGAGCAGTTCTTC.

The chain joins TRBV11-2 to TRBJ1-3; TRBD1 might be the D (6 bases). Germline assignment: CDR1 SGHAT and CDR2 FQNNGV. The V gene lost 8 bases and the J gene lost 3 bases, with 8 bases spanning the gap. The CDR3 spans 12 residues. DNA of the CDR3: TGTGCCAGCCAGGGGTATGGAAACACCATATATTTT. This encodes CASQGYGNTIYF.

The V and J genes are TRBV4-1 and TRBJ2-7; 9 bases agree with TRBD1. Unmatched junction bases numbered 9, after V lost 0 bases and J lost 0 bases. Germline values: CDR1 MGHRA, CDR2 YSYEKL. The CDR3 extends over 18 amino acids. The CDR3 DNA reads as TGCGCCAGCAGCCAAGATCCGGGGACAGGGAATCCCTCCTACGAGCAGTACTTC. Protein product: CASSQDPGTGNPSYEQYF.

A few counts support this clone. The V call is TRBV5-1, the J call TRBJ2-7, with a tentative D call TRBD2 (5 bases). Germline values: CDR1 SGHRS, CDR2 YFSETQ. Trimming removed 4 bases at V and 2 bases at J, with 13 bases between. This CDR3 is 14 amino acids long. Here the CDR3 reads CASSRGLQAYEQYF. CDR3 bases: TGCGCCAGCAGCCGCGGACTCCAAGCCTACGAGCAGTACTTC.

The chain is built from TRBV10-1 and TRBJ2-7; the match to TRBD1 covers 11 bases. In germline, CDR1 is WNHNN, CDR2 SYGVQD (reference sequence). The CDR3 is 14 residues long. V was pared by 6 bases and J by 5 bases, with 6 bases of the junction left unmatched. This CDR3 is CASRPGTGGHEQYF. The DNA for the CDR3 is TGCGCCAGCAGGCCCGGGACAGGGGGGCACGAGCAGTACTTC.

The chain couples TRBV9 to TRBJ1-2, with 7 positions matching TRBD1. Germline V gene lookup returns CDR1 SGDLS and CDR2 YYNGEE. The CDR3 spans 14 residues. The ends lost 0 bases at V and 8 bases at J; junction bases unmatched: 7. The CDR3 reads CASSVAGTVVGYTF. The CDR3 nucleotides read TGTGCCAGCAGCGTAGCCGGGACAGTCGTGGGCTACACCTTC.